This T cell receptor beta chain is from a study of blood T cell repertoires in COVID-19. Study-wide background: COVID-19 samples collected from the United States, Italy and Spain covered acute and convalescent phases. The analysed material was cDNA or gDNA that came from T cells, B-cell-depleted T cells, or PBMCs.

The J segment lost 4 bases and the V segment lost 10 bases, leaving 4 bases of the junction unmatched. From germline, CDR1 is MNHEY and CDR2 SVGAGI. This CDR3 comprises 14 residues. Generated by immunoSEQ multiplex PCR, the TCRdb table keeps only in-frame clones and is missing some. The sample has around 30,000 clones, 70% to 80% seen once. The clonotype was recovered from a human donor in a cohort sampled during active COVID-19. The material sequenced was peripheral blood. The genes are TRBV6-5 and TRBJ2-1; 13 positions agree with TRBD2. CDR3 nucleotides: TGTGCCACCCGGACTAGCGGGGGATACAATGAGCAGTTCTTC. Translation gives CATRTSGGYNEQFF.